This TCR beta chain is from a study of early T cells in non-severe SARS-CoV-2 infection. Germline V gene sequence: CDR1 MNHEY, CDR2 SVGAGI. The CDR3 is 15 amino acids. J lost 12 bases, V lost 5 bases, and 16 bases had no gene match. One entry per CDR3 protein results from TCRdb running MiXCR on the 5' RACE reads. The repertoire holds roughly 99,000 distinct CDR3 sequences, with approximately 12% as singletons. The chain joins TRBV6-5 to TRBJ2-7; TRBD1 agrees at 10 bases. This sample comprised whole blood, obtained at baseline. The TCR was taken from an adult who was a healthcare worker with PCR-confirmed SARS-CoV-2 infection or an uninfected control (not recorded which). This CDR3 reads CASSPPPGQGGKGYF. The CDR3 region has the DNA TGTGCCAGCAGTCCCCCTCCCGGACAGGGGGGAAAAGGGTACTTC.